These T cell receptor beta chains were read from a single sample in a study of PD-1 blockade in classical Hodgkin lymphoma. Method: immunoSEQ multiplex PCR; TCRdb's copy keeps in-frame clones and lacks some. The repertoire consists of roughly 22,000 clones, with 68% occurring once and the leading ten covering 5.8%. Specimen: peripheral blood mononuclear cells (PBMCs), collected at baseline. Receptors were obtained from a human donor with classical Hodgkin lymphoma. Each CDR3 is given with its conserved first and last residue. D genes are given only for firm matches. Some rows have no size entry. The others give once, few or many, or a class for an expanded clone.

v_gene,abundance,d_gene,len,j_gene,CDR3nt,CDR3aa
TRBV5-4,-,-,14,TRBJ2-7,TGTGCCAGCACCAGAGGGGGGGTATCCTACGAGCAGTACTTC,CASTRGGVSYEQYF
TRBV4-2,-,-,13,TRBJ2-1,TGTGCCAGCAGCCCCGATCCTTACAATGAGCAGTTCTTC,CASSPDPYNEQFF
TRBV6-6,few,-,16,TRBJ1-2,TGTGCCAGCAGTTACGAAGGGTGGCAGGGGAACTATGGCTACACCTTC,CASSYEGWQGNYGYTF
TRBV4-3,few,-,15,TRBJ1-3,TGCGCCAGCAGCCAAGATGTGCAGGGTAGAAACACCATATATTTT,CASSQDVQGRNTIYF
TRBV9,-,TRBD2,16,TRBJ2-1,TGTGCCAGCAGCATCCGGACAGGACTAGCGGGAGGGGTGCAGTTCTTC,CASSIRTGLAGGVQFF
TRBV2,-,-,15,TRBJ1-6,TGTGCCAGCAGTGACGGGCAGGTCTATAATTCACCCCTCCACTTT,CASSDGQVYNSPLHF
TRBV18,-,-,17,TRBJ2-3,TGTGCCAGCTCACCCGATGTCGGAGGGGCAATAACAGATACGCAGTATTTT,CASSPDVGGAITDTQYF
TRBV9,-,-,17,TRBJ2-6,TGTGCCAGCAGCGTACCCAAAAGGGGGGCCGGGGCCAACGTCCTGACTTTC,CASSVPKRGAGANVLTF
TRBV5-1,-,TRBD1,15,TRBJ2-1,TGCGCCAGCAGCTGGGGGGACAGGGTTTACAATGAGCAGTTCTTC,CASSWGDRVYNEQFF
TRBV4-3,-,-,14,TRBJ2-3,TGCGCCAGCAGCCAGGGGGATGGCACAGATACGCAGTATTTT,CASSQGDGTDTQYF
TRBV5-5,medium-sized,-,16,TRBJ1-4,TGTGCCAGCAGCAAGATCACACCGACAACTAATGAAAAACTGTTTTTT,CASSKITPTTNEKLFF
TRBV28,-,-,10,TRBJ1-2,TGTGCCAGCAGGGCCTATGGCTACACCTTC,CASRAYGYTF
TRBV29-1,-,TRBD1,15,TRBJ2-7,TGCAGCGTGGCCTCCGGGACAGGGATTGGGTACGAGCAGTACTTC,CSVASGTGIGYEQYF
TRBV29-1,-,TRBD1,12,TRBJ1-1,TGCAGCGTTGGACAGGGTAACACTGAAGCTTTCTTT,CSVGQGNTEAFF
TRBV19,few,-,14,TRBJ2-1,TGTGCCAGTAGTATGAGGAGCGGGTACAATGAGCAGTTCTTC,CASSMRSGYNEQFF
TRBV11-2,-,-,13,TRBJ2-3,TGTGCCAGCAGCTTAGCCCGGTCAGATACGCAGTATTTT,CASSLARSDTQYF
TRBV21-1,once,-,20,TRBJ2-1,TGTGCCAGCAGCAAAAGGGTTGGGGTAGCGAGCCAGAGGTCCTACAATGAGCAGTTCTTC,CASSKRVGVASQRSYNEQFF
TRBV6-1,-,-,14,TRBJ2-2,TGTGCCAGCAGTGAAATCATTCACACCGGGGAGCTGTTTTTT,CASSEIIHTGELFF
TRBV5-1,-,-,14,TRBJ2-2,TGCGCCAGCAGCCCGGGACCTAACACCGGGGAGCTGTTTTTT,CASSPGPNTGELFF
TRBV2,-,TRBD1,13,TRBJ2-5,TGTGCCAGCAACCAGGGGGCCCAAGAGACCCAGTACTTC,CASNQGAQETQYF
TRBV18,-,-,15,TRBJ1-5,TGTGCCAGCTCGGCTACAGGGAATAGCAATCAGCCCCAGCATTTT,CASSATGNSNQPQHF
TRBV4-3,few,TRBD2,15,TRBJ2-7,TGCGCCAGCAGCCAAGATATCCAGGGAGGGTACGAGCAGTACTTC,CASSQDIQGGYEQYF
TRBV9,-,-,16,TRBJ2-5,TGTGCCAGCAGCGTAGGTCCCCGACAGATACAAGAGACCCAGTACTTC,CASSVGPRQIQETQYF
TRBV5-1,-,-,15,TRBJ2-2,TGCGCCAGCAGGGCGGGGACGGCTAACACCGGGGAGCTGTTTTTT,CASRAGTANTGELFF
TRBV11-3,-,TRBD1,14,TRBJ2-3,TGTGCCAGCAGCTTAGTCCCCGGACAGGGCCCGCAGTATTTT,CASSLVPGQGPQYF
TRBV28,-,TRBD2,21,TRBJ2-3,TGTGCCAGCAGTTTCCCCACATCCAAACTAGCGGGAGAGGTGGGATCCGATACGCAGTATTTT,CASSFPTSKLAGEVGSDTQYF
TRBV7-9,-,-,13,TRBJ1-2,TGTGCCAGCAGCTCTTCTGGCGGTTATGGCTACACCTTC,CASSSSGGYGYTF
TRBV4-2,-,TRBD1,19,TRBJ1-6,TGTGCCAGCAGCCAAGAACGGACAGGTTCGAGCTCCTATAATTCACCCCTCCACTTT,CASSQERTGSSSYNSPLHF
TRBV7-2,-,TRBD1,15,TRBJ2-1,TGTGCCAGCAGCTCCGACGGACAGGGCTTCAATGAGCAGTTCTTC,CASSSDGQGFNEQFF
TRBV4-1,few,-,15,TRBJ2-3,TGCGCCAGCAGCCAGTTTGAGCGTAGCACAGATACGCAGTATTTT,CASSQFERSTDTQYF
TRBV5-6,few,-,15,TRBJ2-3,TGTGCCACCAAAGGGGCGGTTTACGCTGGAGATACGCAGTATTTT,CATKGAVYAGDTQYF
TRBV2,few,-,13,TRBJ2-1,TGTGCCAGCAGTGACTCGAGCGTCAATGAGCAGTTCTTC,CASSDSSVNEQFF
TRBV11-2,-,-,15,TRBJ1-5,TGTGCCAGCAGCTTAGATCATGGGGGGAATCAGCCCCAGCATTTT,CASSLDHGGNQPQHF
TRBV5-6,-,-,18,TRBJ2-3,TGTGCCAGCAGCCCGTTCAGGGGCGAAGAGAGGGGCACAGATACGCAGTATTTT,CASSPFRGEERGTDTQYF
TRBV5-6,-,-,16,TRBJ2-7,TGTGCCAGCAGCTTCGTGTCTCGCCCGGGGCCCTACGAGCAGTACTTC,CASSFVSRPGPYEQYF
TRBV5-8,-,-,17,TRBJ1-5,TGTGCCAGCAGCTTGGGACAGTCGCCAAATAGCAATCAGCCCCAGCATTTT,CASSLGQSPNSNQPQHF
TRBV7-6,once,-,11,TRBJ2-7,TGTGCCAGCAGCTTGGAGGACGAGCAGTACTTC,CASSLEDEQYF
TRBV5-6,-,-,14,TRBJ2-1,TGTGCCAGCAGCTGGGGCGGGATAGGCGATGAGCAGTTCTTC,CASSWGGIGDEQFF
TRBV19,-,-,16,TRBJ1-2,TGTGCCAGTAGTAGTTTTGCGGGCCCGAGGGAGTATGGCTACACCTTC,CASSSFAGPREYGYTF
TRBV6-5,few,-,14,TRBJ2-3,TGTGCCAGCAGTTACTTGGACGGCACAGATACGCAGTATTTT,CASSYLDGTDTQYF
TRBV5-4,few,-,14,TRBJ2-5,TGTGCCAGCAGTTTAGCCGGATCGGGAGAGACCCAGTACTTC,CASSLAGSGETQYF
TRBV15,-,TRBD1,13,TRBJ2-1,TGTGCCACCAGCAGCCGACAGGGCAATGAGCAGTTCTTC,CATSSRQGNEQFF